What follows is one T cell receptor beta chain and its context. There is no known antigen for this receptor. No base quality information exists; no much larger clone differs at one position. The immunoSEQ Assay, a bias-controlled multiplex PCR, was used to amplify TCRbeta CDR3 regions from genomic DNA. The paper's data handling went like this. The number of nucleated cells in each sample was estimated from the amplification of reference gene primers within the assay. To quantify the absolute abundance of each unique TCRbeta CDR3 rearrangement, sequence reads were collapsed and filtered. For each sample, productive Simpson clonality was calculated as the square root of Simpson's diversity index over productive rearrangements. TCRdb provides this immuneACCESS table in a form limited to in-frame rearrangements. Some clones are lacking; in checked studies, under half of them reflect an unresolved V gene, and why the rest are absent is not known. V and J calls and clone size are those listed in that table; D and trimming were worked out from the DNA. Across this sample there are 120,000 or so clones, with around three quarters seen only once. The top ten constitute approximately 2.3% of the sample.

This sample was taken from a study of blood T cell repertoires in COVID-19 (dated by TCRdb to the early 2020s). Concerning the study at large: Samples covering the acute and convalescent phases of COVID-19 were provided by collaborators in the United States, Italy and Spain. Where available, HLA class I and class II types were taken from metadata supplied by the sample provider and were not determined by assay-based typing. Subjects who had been exposed to COVID-19, were actively infected with it, or had recovered from it provided the deeply sampled blood TCRbeta repertoires that made up the dataset. A de-identified subject ID, COVID-19 status, age in years and sex were almost always included in the sample metadata. The material from the prospective study consisted of cDNA or gDNA derived from T cells, B-cell-depleted T cells, or PBMCs. The repertoires were released in a freely available public database intended as a resource for research on the immune response to SARS-CoV-2. The samples were drawn from the first 160 participants of the ongoing ImmuneRACE study and from more than 1,000 subjects provided by 6 global collaborators. Broader findings and caveats from the paper: Clinical and demographic metadata were provided uncurated, with the amount varying by source and participant.

Whole blood was collected in K2EDTA tubes by collaborating institutions according to the institutions' own protocols. For TCRbeta analysis, collaborators shipped samples in one of three forms: frozen whole blood, isolated PBMCs, or DNA extracted from either of those sample types. CDR1 and CDR2, per the germline V gene, are ENHRY and SYGVKD. CDR3 length: 16 amino acids, cysteine to phenylalanine. Kept here is only the CDR3 DNA, which spans 48 bases and is read in frame from base 1. V lost 2 bases and J lost 4 bases, and the count of bases not matched to a germline gene is 5. The rearranged segments are TRBV10-3 and TRBJ2-2; a stretch of 9 junction bases matches TRBD1. The sample consisted of peripheral blood. The receptor was isolated from a woman aged 70-85 years with acute or convalescent COVID-19. The CDR3 protein: CAISEPGQGITGELFF. The DNA sequence is given as TGTGCCATCAGTGAGCCGGGACAGGGCATCACCGGGGAGCTGTTTTTT.